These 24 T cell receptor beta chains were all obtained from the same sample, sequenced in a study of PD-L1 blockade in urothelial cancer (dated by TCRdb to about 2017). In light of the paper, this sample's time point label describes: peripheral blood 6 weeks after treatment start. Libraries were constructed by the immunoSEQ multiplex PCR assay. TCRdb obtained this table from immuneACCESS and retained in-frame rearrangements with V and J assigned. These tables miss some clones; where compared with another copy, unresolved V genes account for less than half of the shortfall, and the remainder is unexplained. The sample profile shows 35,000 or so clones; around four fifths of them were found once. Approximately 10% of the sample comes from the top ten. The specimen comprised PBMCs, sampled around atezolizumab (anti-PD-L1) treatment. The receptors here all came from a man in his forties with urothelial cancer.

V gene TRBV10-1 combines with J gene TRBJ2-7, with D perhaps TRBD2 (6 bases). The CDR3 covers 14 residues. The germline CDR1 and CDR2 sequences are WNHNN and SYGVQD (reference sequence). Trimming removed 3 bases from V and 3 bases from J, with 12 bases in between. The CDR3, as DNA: TGCGCCAGCAGTGACGGGACTGGTCTCTACGAGCAGTACTTC. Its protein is CASSDGTGLYEQYF.

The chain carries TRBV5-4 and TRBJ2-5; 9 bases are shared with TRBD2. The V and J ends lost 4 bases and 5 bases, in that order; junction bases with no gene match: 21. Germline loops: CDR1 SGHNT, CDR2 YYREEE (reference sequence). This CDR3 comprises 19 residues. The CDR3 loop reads CASSPDREGSGRRLETQYF. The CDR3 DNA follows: TGTGCCAGCAGCCCAGACAGGGAAGGAAGCGGGAGGAGGCTGGAGACCCAGTACTTC.

CDR3 coding DNA: TGTGCCAGCAGCCTGGACAGGGTCTCCGAGCAGTACTTC. Its translation is CASSLDRVSEQYF. The chain employs TRBV7-2 and TRBJ2-7; 8 nucleotides line up with TRBD1. The V gene's germline CDR1 is SGHTA and CDR2 FQGNSA. The ends lost 5 bases at V and 6 bases at J; junction bases unmatched: 6. There are 13 residues in the CDR3.

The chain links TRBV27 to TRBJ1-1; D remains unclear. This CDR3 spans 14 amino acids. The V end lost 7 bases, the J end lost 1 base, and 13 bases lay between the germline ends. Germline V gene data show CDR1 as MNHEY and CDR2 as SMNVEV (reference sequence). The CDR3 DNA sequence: TGTGCCAGCATCAACACTGCGGGGAACACTGAAGCTTTCTTT. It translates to CASINTAGNTEAFF.

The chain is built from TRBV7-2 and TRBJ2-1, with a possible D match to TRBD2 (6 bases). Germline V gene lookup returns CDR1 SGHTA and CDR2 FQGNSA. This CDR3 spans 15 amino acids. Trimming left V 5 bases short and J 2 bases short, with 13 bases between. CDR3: CASSPLGGAYNEQFF. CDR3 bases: TGTGCCAGCAGCCCCCTAGGCGGGGCCTACAATGAGCAGTTCTTC.

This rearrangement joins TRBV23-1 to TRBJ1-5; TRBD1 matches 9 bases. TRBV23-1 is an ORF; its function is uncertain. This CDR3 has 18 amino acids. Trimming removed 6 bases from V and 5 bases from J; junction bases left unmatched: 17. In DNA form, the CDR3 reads TGCGCCAGCAGGCGACGGGGACAGGGAAGTTTGGGCGATCAGCCCCAGCATTTT. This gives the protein CASRRRGQGSLGDQPQHF.

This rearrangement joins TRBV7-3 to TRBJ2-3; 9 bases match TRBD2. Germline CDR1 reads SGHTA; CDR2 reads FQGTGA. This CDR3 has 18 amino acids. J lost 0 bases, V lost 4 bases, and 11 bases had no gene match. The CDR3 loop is CASSYTSGSGYSTDTQYF. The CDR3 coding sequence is TGTGCCAGCAGCTACACTAGCGGGTCTGGGTATAGCACAGATACGCAGTATTTT.

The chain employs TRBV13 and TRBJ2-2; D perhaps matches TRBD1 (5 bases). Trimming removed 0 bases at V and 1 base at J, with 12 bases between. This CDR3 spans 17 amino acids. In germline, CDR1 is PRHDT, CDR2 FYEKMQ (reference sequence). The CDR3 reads CASSLGGITGNTGELFF. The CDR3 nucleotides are TGTGCCAGCAGCTTAGGTGGTATTACAGGGAACACCGGGGAGCTGTTTTTT.

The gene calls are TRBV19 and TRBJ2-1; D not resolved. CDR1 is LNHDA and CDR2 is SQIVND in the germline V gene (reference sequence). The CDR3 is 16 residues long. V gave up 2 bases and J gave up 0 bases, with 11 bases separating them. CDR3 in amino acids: CASSILGGSSYNEQFF. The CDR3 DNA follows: TGTGCCAGTAGTATATTAGGCGGCAGCTCCTACAATGAGCAGTTCTTC. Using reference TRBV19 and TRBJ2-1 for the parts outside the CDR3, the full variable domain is DGGITQSPKYLFRKEGQNVTLSCEQNLNHDAMYWYRQDPGQGLRLIYYSQIVNDFQKGDIAEGYSVSREKKESFPLTVTSAQKNPTAFYLCASSILGGSSYNEQFFGPGTRLTVL.

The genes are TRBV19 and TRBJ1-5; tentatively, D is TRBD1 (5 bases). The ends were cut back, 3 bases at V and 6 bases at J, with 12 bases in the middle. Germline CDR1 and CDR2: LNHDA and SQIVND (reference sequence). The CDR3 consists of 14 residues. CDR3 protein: CASSIRGKAQPQHF. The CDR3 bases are TGTGCCAGTAGTATTCGGGGGAAGGCTCAGCCCCAGCATTTT.

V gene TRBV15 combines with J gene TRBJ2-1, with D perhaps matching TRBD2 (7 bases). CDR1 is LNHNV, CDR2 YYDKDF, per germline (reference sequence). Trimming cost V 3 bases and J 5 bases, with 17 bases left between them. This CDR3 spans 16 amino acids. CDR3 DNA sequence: TGTGCCACCAGCAGCAAGGGGGGGGTTATGGACAATGAGCAGTTCTTC. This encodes CATSSKGGVMDNEQFF.

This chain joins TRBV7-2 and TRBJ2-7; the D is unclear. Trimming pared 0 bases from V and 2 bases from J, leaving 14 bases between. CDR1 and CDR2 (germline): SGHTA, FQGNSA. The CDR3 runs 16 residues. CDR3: CASSLALTRLAYEQYF. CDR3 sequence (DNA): TGTGCCAGCAGCTTAGCCTTGACAAGGTTGGCCTACGAGCAGTACTTC.

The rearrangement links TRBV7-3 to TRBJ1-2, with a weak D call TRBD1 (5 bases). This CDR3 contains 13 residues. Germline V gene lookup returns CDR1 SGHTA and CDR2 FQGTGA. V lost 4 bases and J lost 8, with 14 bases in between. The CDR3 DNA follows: TGTGCCAGCAGCTACGGGGGGGGAAGCGGCTACACCTTC. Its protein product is CASSYGGGSGYTF.

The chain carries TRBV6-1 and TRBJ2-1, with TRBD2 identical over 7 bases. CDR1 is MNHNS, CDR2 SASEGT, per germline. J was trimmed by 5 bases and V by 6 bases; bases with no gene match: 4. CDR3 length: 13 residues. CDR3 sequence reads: CASRLAEDNEQFF. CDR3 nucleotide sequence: TGTGCCAGCAGGCTAGCGGAAGACAATGAGCAGTTCTTC.

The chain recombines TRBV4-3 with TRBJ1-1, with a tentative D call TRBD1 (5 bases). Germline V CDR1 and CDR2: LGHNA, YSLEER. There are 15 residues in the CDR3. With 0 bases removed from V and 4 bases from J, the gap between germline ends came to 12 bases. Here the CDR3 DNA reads TGCGCCAGCAGCCAAGAGGAGACAGCGGGCACTGAAGCTTTCTTT. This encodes CASSQEETAGTEAFF.

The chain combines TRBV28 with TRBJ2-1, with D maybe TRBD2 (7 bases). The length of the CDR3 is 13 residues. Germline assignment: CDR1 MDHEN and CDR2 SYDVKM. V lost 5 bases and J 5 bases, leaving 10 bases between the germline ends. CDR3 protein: CASSGGGHNEQFF. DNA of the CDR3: TGTGCCAGCAGTGGGGGGGGCCACAATGAGCAGTTCTTC. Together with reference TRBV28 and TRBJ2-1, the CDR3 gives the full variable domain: DVKVTQSSRYLVKRTGEKVFLECVQDMDHENMFWYRQDPGLGLRLIYFSYDVKMKEKGDIPEGYSVSREKKERFSLILESASTNQTSMYLCASSGGGHNEQFFGPGTRLTVL.

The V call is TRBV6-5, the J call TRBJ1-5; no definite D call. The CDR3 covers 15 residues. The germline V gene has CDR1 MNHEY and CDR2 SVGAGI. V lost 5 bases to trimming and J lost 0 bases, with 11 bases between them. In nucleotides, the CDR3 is TGTGCCAGCAGTGGTGGAGGGTCTAGCAATCAGCCCCAGCATTTT. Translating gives CASSGGGSSNQPQHF.

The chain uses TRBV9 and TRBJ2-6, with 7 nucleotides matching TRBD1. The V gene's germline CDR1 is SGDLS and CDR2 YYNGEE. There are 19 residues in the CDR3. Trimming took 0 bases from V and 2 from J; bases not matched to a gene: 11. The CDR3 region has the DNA TGTGCCAGCAGCGTAGGGAGAGGGGGCTTGATCGCTGGGGCCAACGTCCTGACTTTC. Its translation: CASSVGRGGLIAGANVLTF.

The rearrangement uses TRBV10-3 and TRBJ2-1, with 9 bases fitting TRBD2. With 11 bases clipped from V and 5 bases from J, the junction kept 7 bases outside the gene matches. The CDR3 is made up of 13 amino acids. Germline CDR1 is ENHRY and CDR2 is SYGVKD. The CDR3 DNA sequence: TGTGCCTACCAGCGGGGGGCTAACAATGAGCAGTTCTTC. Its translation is CAYQRGANNEQFF.

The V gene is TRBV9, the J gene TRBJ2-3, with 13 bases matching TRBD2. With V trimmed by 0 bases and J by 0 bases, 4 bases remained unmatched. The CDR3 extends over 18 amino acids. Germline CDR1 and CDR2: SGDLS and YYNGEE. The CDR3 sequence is CASSVDWTSGGSTDTQYF. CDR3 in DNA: TGTGCCAGCAGCGTAGACTGGACTAGCGGGGGTAGCACAGATACGCAGTATTTT. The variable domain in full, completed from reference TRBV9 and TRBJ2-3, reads DSGVTQTPKHLITATGQRVTLRCSPRSGDLSVYWYQQSLDQGLQFLIQYYNGEERAKGNILERFSAQQFPDLHSELNLSSLELGDSALYFCASSVDWTSGGSTDTQYFGPGTRLTVL.

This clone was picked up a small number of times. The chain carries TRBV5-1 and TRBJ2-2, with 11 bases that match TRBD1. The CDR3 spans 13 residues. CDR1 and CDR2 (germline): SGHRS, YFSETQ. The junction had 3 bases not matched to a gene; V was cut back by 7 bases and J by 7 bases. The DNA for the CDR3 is TGCGCCAGCCGGGACAGGGGGATCGGGGAGCTGTTTTTT. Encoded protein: CASRDRGIGELFF.

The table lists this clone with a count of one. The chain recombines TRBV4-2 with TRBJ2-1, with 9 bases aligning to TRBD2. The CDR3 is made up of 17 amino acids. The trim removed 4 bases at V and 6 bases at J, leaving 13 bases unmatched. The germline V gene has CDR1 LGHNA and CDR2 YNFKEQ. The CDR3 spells CASSPTGRAGGGNEQFF. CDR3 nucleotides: TGTGCCAGCAGCCCGACCGGCCGAGCGGGAGGCGGCAATGAGCAGTTCTTC.

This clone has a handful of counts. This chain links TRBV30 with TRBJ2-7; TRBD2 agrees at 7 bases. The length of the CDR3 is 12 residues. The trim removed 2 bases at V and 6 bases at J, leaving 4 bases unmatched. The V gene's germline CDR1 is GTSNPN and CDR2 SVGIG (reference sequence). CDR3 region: CAWSTGGREQYF. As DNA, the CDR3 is TGTGCCTGGAGTACGGGAGGCCGCGAGCAGTACTTC.

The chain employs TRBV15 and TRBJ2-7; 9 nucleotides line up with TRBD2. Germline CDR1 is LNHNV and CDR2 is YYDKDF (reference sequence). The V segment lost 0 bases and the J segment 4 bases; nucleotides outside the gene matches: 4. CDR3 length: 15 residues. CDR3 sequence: CATSRETSGKYEQYF. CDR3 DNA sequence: TGTGCCACCAGCAGAGAGACTAGCGGAAAATACGAGCAGTACTTC.